This entry is about one T cell receptor (beta chain). Its specificity is unknown. These data come from a study of yellow fever vaccine responses in identical twins. Study findings and constraints: After vaccination, twins' T cell response reportedly seemed partly convergent, partly personalized.

TCRdb redid the calling of the RT-PCR reads with MiXCR, one entry per CDR3 protein. Of several thousand distinct CDR3 sequences listed, 80% to 85% are singletons. The junction had 14 bases not matched to a gene; V was cut back by 6 bases and J by 6 bases. Germline V gene data show CDR1 as SGHAT and CDR2 as FQDESV (reference sequence). The CDR3 is made up of 16 amino acids. This receptor was obtained from a woman between 18 and 30 years old who received the yellow fever vaccine. This chain connects TRBV11-1 to TRBJ1-1, with 9 bases aligning to TRBD1. Sequences were derived from T cells from blood (PBMCs), unsorted or a sorted subset (not recorded which), sampled before or after yellow fever vaccination (not recorded which). The DNA for the CDR3 is TGTGCCAGCAGTTTCGACCCGGGACAGGGAAACCCTGAAGCTTTCTTT. It encodes CASSFDPGQGNPEAFF. The entire variable domain, with the rest obtained from reference TRBV11-1 and TRBJ1-1, is as follows: EAEVAQSPRYKITEKSQAVAFWCDPISGHATLYWYRQILGQGPELLVQFQDESVVDDSQLPKDRFSAERLKGVDSTLKIQPAELGDSAMYLCASSFDPGQGNPEAFFGQGTRLTVV.